This record covers a single T cell receptor (beta chain). Its antigen is unidentified. Other DNA sequences in the sample encode the same CDR3. This entry is derived from a study of beta chain features in type 1 diabetes. CD4+ naive, central memory, regulatory and stem cell-like memory cells were sorted via CD45RO/CCR7/CD25/CD127/CD95/CD27. Study results and caveats: The study notes PCR might favor shorter templates equally in patients and controls.

What was sequenced were expressed TCRB transcripts, since all of the isolated RNA had been reverse transcribed. Profiled with immunoSEQ multiplex PCR; TCRdb holds only in-frame clones, not every one. The sample lists more than 150,000 clones; 13% were seen once. This sequence was found in a woman between 18 and 29 years old in good health. The sample taken for sequencing was central memory CD4+ T cells from blood.

This CDR3 reads CASSLGTRNYEQYF. The CDR3 DNA is TGTGCCAGCAGTTTGGGGACTCGAAACTACGAGCAGTACTTC. V and J are TRBV28 and TRBJ2-7; D is perhaps TRBD2 (6 bases). This CDR3 region has 14 residues. The V end was cut by 3 bases, the J end by 3 bases, with 12 bases between. Germline V lookup: CDR1 MDHEN, CDR2 SYDVKM. The whole variable domain, filled in from reference TRBV28 and TRBJ2-7, reads DVKVTQSSRYLVKRTGEKVFLECVQDMDHENMFWYRQDPGLGLRLIYFSYDVKMKEKGDIPEGYSVSREKKERFSLILESASTNQTSMYLCASSLGTRNYEQYFGPGTRLTVT.